This T cell receptor beta chain was obtained from a study of blood T cell repertoires in COVID-19. Overall study context: COVID-19 samples collected from the United States, Italy and Spain covered acute and convalescent phases. T cells, B-cell-depleted T cells, or PBMCs supplied cDNA or gDNA.

In the authors' methods: Amplification of reference gene primers was used by the study to estimate nucleated cell counts. Some clones are missing from TCRdb's copy, which holds only in-frame ones; the method was immunoSEQ multiplex PCR. V and J calls and clone size come straight from that table; D and trimming were deduced from the DNA. This table has tens of thousands of clones, around 90% appearing once. J gave up 7 bases and V 1 base, and 7 bases lay outside the gene matches. The CDR3 is 14 amino acids. The germline gives CDR1 SGHRS, CDR2 YFSETQ. The chain combines TRBV5-1 with TRBJ2-7, with 8 bases aligning to TRBD1. This sequence originates from a woman aged 70-85 years with active COVID-19. Sequenced sample: peripheral blood. Here the CDR3 reads CASSLPDRASEQYF. Here the CDR3 DNA reads TGCGCCAGCAGCTTGCCGGACAGGGCGAGTGAGCAGTACTTC.